This record covers a single T cell receptor (beta chain). This specimen belongs to a study of blood T cell repertoires in COVID-19. Overall study: Samples representing acute and convalescent COVID-19 were sourced from the United States, Italy and Spain. PBMCs, B-cell-depleted T cells, or T cells were the source of the cDNA or gDNA that made up the material.

This table comes from immunoSEQ multiplex PCR, and its TCRdb copy is limited to in-frame clones, with some not included. The repertoire holds about 260,000 clones, with around 90% as singletons. Per the germline V gene, CDR1 is SGHVS and CDR2 is FQNEAQ. This CDR3 is built from 14 residues. V was pared by 0 bases and J by 8 bases, with 13 bases between. This clonotype originated in a woman in her fifties or sixties with COVID-19, enrolled during active disease. The chain combines TRBV7-8 with TRBJ1-2, with D possibly TRBD1 on 6 matching bases. Material: peripheral blood. CDR3 sequence: CASSLAGGDGGYTF. The CDR3, as DNA: TGTGCCAGCAGCTTAGCTGGGGGCGATGGCGGCTACACCTTC.